One sample yielded the 23 T cell receptor beta chains listed below, sequenced in a study of shared clonotypes between healthy human individuals. Assay: immunoSEQ multiplex PCR; the TCRdb copy retains only in-frame clones and omits some. This repertoire shows millions of clones, around 96% found once; its top ten account for 0.85% to 1.2%. CD45RO-negative CD8 cells positively selected for CCR7 made up the naive population, which excluded terminally differentiated effector memory CD45RA+ cells. What was sequenced was naive CD8+ T cells sorted from blood. These receptors originate from a man between 18 and 35 years old in good health.

The chain is built from TRBV27 and TRBJ1-1, with TRBD1 as a possible D gene (5 bases). V was cut by 5 bases and J by 1 base, with 14 bases left in between. Per the germline V gene, CDR1 is MNHEY and CDR2 is SMNVEV (reference sequence). The CDR3 extends over 15 amino acids. CDR3: CASSPGYGGNTEAFF. DNA of the CDR3: TGTGCCAGCAGTCCAGGGTACGGTGGGAACACTGAAGCTTTCTTT.

This sequence joins TRBV5-1 and TRBJ1-1, with D unclear. The germline CDR1 and CDR2 sequences are SGHRS and YFSETQ. V was cut by 3 bases and J by 7 bases, with 16 bases left in between. This CDR3 is 14 amino acids long. The chain's CDR3 is CASSSTGGSGEAFF. The CDR3 region has the DNA TGCGCCAGCAGCTCTACGGGTGGCTCGGGTGAAGCTTTCTTT.

This clone was seen only once. The gene calls are TRBV12-5 and TRBJ1-2, with a weak D call TRBD1 (5 bases). The CDR3 totals 17 residues. V shed 1 base and J shed 2 bases, with 17 bases lying between them. Germline V lookup: CDR1 LGHNT, CDR2 FRNRAP. CDR3 region: CASGLDLRDPGNYGYTF. CDR3 coding DNA: TGTGCTAGTGGTTTGGACCTCCGGGACCCAGGCAACTATGGCTACACCTTC.

Concerning this clone: The identical CDR3 is also encoded by other nucleotide sequences in the sample. The chain has TRBV5-1 and TRBJ1-1, with a possible D match to TRBD1 (6 bases). V shed 2 bases and J shed 2 bases, with 7 bases lying between them. In germline, CDR1 is SGHRS, CDR2 YFSETQ. There are 13 residues in the CDR3. The CDR3, as DNA: TGCGCCAGCAGCTTAGGGGGAAACACTGAAGCTTTCTTT. Translating gives CASSLGGNTEAFF. The entire variable domain, with the rest obtained from reference TRBV5-1 and TRBJ1-1, is as follows: KAGVTQTPRYLIKTRGQQVTLSCSPISGHRSVSWYQQTPGQGLQFLFEYFSETQRNKGNFPGRFSGRQFSNSRSEMNVSTLELGDSALYLCASSLGGNTEAFFGQGTRLTVV.

The genes are TRBV6-5 and TRBJ2-7; TRBD1 aligns across 8 bases. CDR3 length: 14 residues. CDR1 is MNHEY and CDR2 is SVGAGI in the germline V gene. Trimming at V came to 2 bases and at J to 5 bases, leaving 5 bases not matched to a gene. CDR3 amino acids: CASSYAAGGDEQYF. The CDR3 DNA reads TGTGCCAGCAGTTACGCGGCAGGGGGCGACGAGCAGTACTTC.

The chain combines TRBV6-4 with TRBJ2-2; 9 bases match TRBD1. CDR1 and CDR2 (germline): MRHNA, SNTAGT. The CDR3 is 17 amino acids. J lost 3 bases, V lost 6 bases, and 11 bases had no gene match. The CDR3 coding sequence is TGTGCCAGCAGCCCGGGACAGGGCGTGGGTGACACCGGGGAGCTGTTTTTT. Translating gives CASSPGQGVGDTGELFF.

The J gene is TRBJ1-1, the V gene TRBV9; D may be TRBD1 (5 bases). The V end lost 0 bases, the J end lost 4 bases, and 10 bases lay between the germline ends. The germline CDR1 and CDR2 sequences are SGDLS and YYNGEE. This CDR3 has 14 amino acids. Here the CDR3 DNA reads TGTGCCAGCAGCGTAGGAGGGGAGATCACTGAAGCTTTCTTT. It encodes CASSVGGEITEAFF.

V is TRBV4-3 and J is TRBJ2-1; 8 nucleotides align to TRBD2. This CDR3 is 18 amino acids long. With 5 bases clipped from V and 6 bases from J, the junction kept 18 bases outside the gene matches. Germline V lookup: CDR1 LGHNA, CDR2 YSLEER. CDR3 loop: CASSELSYAGGWGNEQFF. Here the CDR3 DNA reads TGCGCCAGCAGCGAGTTGTCGTACGCGGGAGGATGGGGCAATGAGCAGTTCTTC.

V and J are TRBV7-9 and TRBJ2-1; 7 positions agree with TRBD1. This CDR3 region has 17 residues. The V segment lost 6 bases and the J segment 7 bases; nucleotides outside the gene matches: 18. Germline CDR1 is SEHNR and CDR2 is FQNEAQ (reference sequence). CDR3 nucleotides: TGTGCCAGCAGTTTCCCCCCAGGGACAGCGAAACTAAATGAGCAGTTCTTC. Its protein product is CASSFPPGTAKLNEQFF.

V usage is TRBV15 and J usage is TRBJ1-2; TRBD1 agrees at 8 bases. CDR3 length: 15 residues. Germline lookup yields CDR1 LNHNV and CDR2 YYDKDF (reference sequence). The J segment lost 4 bases and the V segment lost 3 bases, leaving 7 bases of the junction unmatched. The CDR3 nucleotides are TGTGCCACCAGCAGCTCCACGACAGGGGCCTATGGCTACACCTTC. Amino acids: CATSSSTTGAYGYTF. The variable domain in full, with the rest retrieved from reference TRBV15 and TRBJ1-2, is DAMVIQNPRYQVTQFGKPVTLSCSQTLNHNVMYWYQQKSSQAPKLLFHYYDKDFNNEADTPDNFQSRRPNTSFCFLDIRSPGLGDTAMYLCATSSSTTGAYGYTFGSGTRLTVV.

The chain couples TRBV4-1 to TRBJ2-1, with a possible D match to TRBD1 (6 bases). Per germline, CDR1 MGHRA and CDR2 YSYEKL. The CDR3 spans 13 residues. The V and J ends lost 6 bases and 8 bases respectively, with 14 bases between them. This CDR3 reads CASSSTGTDEQFF. The CDR3 region has the DNA TGCGCCAGCAGTTCTACAGGGACGGATGAGCAGTTCTTC.

This sequence joins TRBV6-5 and TRBJ2-1; 12 bases line up with TRBD2. Germline V gene lookup returns CDR1 MNHEY and CDR2 SVGAGI. The CDR3 is made up of 14 amino acids. With 6 bases clipped from V and 7 bases from J, the junction kept 4 bases outside the gene matches. The DNA of the CDR3 is TGTGCCAGCAGAGCCGGGACTAGCGGGAATGAGCAGTTCTTC. This codes for CASRAGTSGNEQFF.

The chain links TRBV6-1 to TRBJ2-5; 11 bases align to TRBD2. The CDR3 length is 17 residues. V trimming: 4 bases; J trimming: 5 bases; junction bases outside the gene matches: 12. Germline CDR1 MNHNS, CDR2 SASEGT. This chain's CDR3 is CASSVLAGVSLGETQYF. Here the CDR3 DNA reads TGTGCCAGCAGTGTACTAGCGGGAGTATCCCTCGGGGAGACCCAGTACTTC.

CDR3 DNA: TGCGCCAGCAGCCAGGAGGGGGGAAACACCATATATTTT. Translation: CASSQEGGNTIYF. The rearrangement uses TRBV4-3 and TRBJ1-3, with D tentatively TRBD1 (5 bases). V was pared by 3 bases and J by 4 bases, with 7 bases between. This CDR3 has 13 amino acids. From germline, CDR1 is LGHNA and CDR2 YSLEER.

The chain links TRBV28 to TRBJ1-1; D is undetermined. The germline CDR1 and CDR2 sequences are MDHEN and SYDVKM. The CDR3 runs to 13 residues. Deletions cut 3 bases from V and 0 bases from J, with 5 bases between. The chain's CDR3 is CASSFMVNTEAFF. CDR3 DNA: TGTGCCAGCAGTTTTATGGTGAACACTGAAGCTTTCTTT.

The chain employs TRBV5-5 and TRBJ1-1, with D hard to call. V was cut by 0 bases and J by 4 bases, with 10 bases left in between. The CDR3 is 14 amino acids. Germline loops: CDR1 SGHKS, CDR2 YYEKEE (reference sequence). DNA for the CDR3: TGTGCCAGCAGCTTGGGCGGCGGGTTCACTGAAGCTTTCTTT. Its protein is CASSLGGGFTEAFF.

This clone appeared once. Within the sample, other DNA sequences also encode this same CDR3. The rearrangement uses TRBV10-3 and TRBJ2-7, with TRBD1 matching over 9 bases. V lost 4 bases, J lost 2 bases, and 6 bases stayed unmatched. This CDR3 comprises 15 residues. Per the germline V gene, CDR1 is ENHRY and CDR2 is SYGVKD. CDR3 in DNA: TGTGCCATCAGTGCCCCGGGACAGGGAACCTACGAGCAGTACTTC. Protein: CAISAPGQGTYEQYF.

The rearrangement links TRBV7-2 to TRBJ1-4; a possible D gene is TRBD1 (6 bases). CDR3 length: 16 residues. Trimming left V 1 base short and J 7 bases short, with 16 bases between. Germline CDR1 and CDR2: SGHTA and FQGNSA. The CDR3 sequence: CASSLEEEGESEKLFF. In DNA form, the CDR3 reads TGTGCCAGCAGCTTAGAGGAGGAGGGGGAGTCTGAAAAACTGTTTTTT.

This chain's CDR3 is CASSLLGSYNEQFF. CDR3 DNA: TGTGCCAGCAGTCTTCTAGGGTCCTACAATGAGCAGTTCTTC. The genes are TRBV6-5 and TRBJ2-1; D gene uncertain. The CDR3 is 14 amino acids. In germline, CDR1 is MNHEY, CDR2 SVGAGI. V lost 5 bases to trimming and J lost 1 base, with 9 bases between them.

J is TRBJ2-1 and V is TRBV6-5, with D tentatively TRBD1 (6 bases). Trimming removed 5 bases at V and 8 bases at J, with 16 bases between. Looked up from germline, CDR1 is MNHEY and CDR2 is SVGAGI. The CDR3 covers 14 residues. The CDR3 DNA reads as TGTGCCAGCAGTCACCTCAGGGGCCGGGATGAGCAGTTCTTC. It yields the protein CASSHLRGRDEQFF.

The chain joins TRBV5-1 to TRBJ1-4, with 8 bases lining up with TRBD1. Germline V CDR1 and CDR2: SGHRS, YFSETQ. The CDR3 is 15 residues long. Losses at the gene ends were 4 bases for V and 3 bases for J; bases not matched to a gene: 5. CDR3 region: CASSTQGAANEKLFF. CDR3 sequence (DNA): TGCGCCAGCAGCACCCAGGGGGCAGCTAATGAAAAACTGTTTTTT.

This chain links TRBV7-6 with TRBJ2-5; D is uncertain. Trimming shortened V by 2 bases and J by 5 bases, and 12 bases separated the two germline ends. This CDR3 spans 14 amino acids. The V gene's germline CDR1 is SGHVS and CDR2 FNYEAQ. The CDR3: CASSLNWGIETQYF. As DNA, the CDR3 is TGTGCCAGCAGCTTAAACTGGGGAATTGAGACCCAGTACTTC.

This clone was seen a few times. This chain connects TRBV5-6 to TRBJ2-7; D gene ambiguous. V was trimmed by 2 bases and J by 2 bases, leaving 11 bases between them. Germline V gives CDR1 SGHDT, CDR2 YYEEEE. This CDR3 contains 14 residues. The CDR3 region is CASSFGWVAYEQYF. CDR3 in DNA: TGTGCCAGCAGCTTCGGGTGGGTCGCCTACGAGCAGTACTTC. The variable domain in full, completed from reference TRBV5-6 and TRBJ2-7, reads DAGVTQSPTHLIKTRGQQVTLRCSPKSGHDTVSWYQQALGQGPQFIFQYYEEEERQRGNFPDRFSGHQFPNYSSELNVNALLLGDSALYLCASSFGWVAYEQYFGPGTRLTVT.